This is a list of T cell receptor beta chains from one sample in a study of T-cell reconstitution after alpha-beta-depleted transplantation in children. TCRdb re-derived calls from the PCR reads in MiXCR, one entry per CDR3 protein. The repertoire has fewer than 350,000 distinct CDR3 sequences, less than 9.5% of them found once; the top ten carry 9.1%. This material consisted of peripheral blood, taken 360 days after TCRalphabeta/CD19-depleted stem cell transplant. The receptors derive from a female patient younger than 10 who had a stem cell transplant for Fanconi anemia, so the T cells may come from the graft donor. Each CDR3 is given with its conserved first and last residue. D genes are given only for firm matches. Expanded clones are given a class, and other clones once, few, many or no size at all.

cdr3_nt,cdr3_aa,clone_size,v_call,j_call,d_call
TGTGCCTGGAGTGTAGGGGGAGGACTAGCTGGCGCAGATACGCAGTATTTT,CAWSVGGGLAGADTQYF,-,TRBV30,TRBJ2-3,TRBD2
TGCGCCAGCAGCCACCCCAGCGGGGCCTCCTACAATGAGCAGTTCTTC,CASSHPSGASYNEQFF,many,TRBV5-1,TRBJ2-1,TRBD2
TGCGCCAGCAGCTGGGGACAGGGCCATAGGGACACTGAAGCTTTCTTT,CASSWGQGHRDTEAFF,many,TRBV5-1,TRBJ1-1,TRBD1
TGTGCCAGCAGCTTCCGGGACCCAAGGGAAAAACTGTTTTTT,CASSFRDPREKLFF,-,TRBV7-9,TRBJ1-4,-
TGTGCCTTCATAGGGACAGAACTCTCGAACACTGAAGCTTTCTTT,CAFIGTELSNTEAFF,-,TRBV30,TRBJ1-1,TRBD1
TGTGCCAGCAGCCAAGAAATCGGCTCCTATAATTCACCCCTCCACTTT,CASSQEIGSYNSPLHF,few,TRBV4-2,TRBJ1-6,-
TGTGCCAGCAGCCCTCGGACAGGGCGTTCACCCCTCCACTTT,CASSPRTGRSPLHF,few,TRBV7-2,TRBJ1-6,TRBD1
TGTGCCAGCAGTAGGCGGGACTACGATACGCAGTATTTT,CASSRRDYDTQYF,many,TRBV6-2/TRBV6-3,TRBJ2-3,TRBD2
TGTGCCAGCAGTAACTCCGTCCCAGGACTCAGCACAGATACGCAGTATTTT,CASSNSVPGLSTDTQYF,many,TRBV12-3/TRBV12-4,TRBJ2-3,-
TGCGCCAGCAGCCCTACCCCAAGCGGACACAATGAGCAGTTCTTC,CASSPTPSGHNEQFF,many,TRBV5-1,TRBJ2-1,-
TGTGCCAGCAGCCCCCGACTAGCGGCCAAAAATGAGCAGTTCTTC,CASSPRLAAKNEQFF,-,TRBV6-2/TRBV6-3,TRBJ2-1,TRBD2
TGCGCCAGCAGCGCCTGGGTAACAGGGTCCATTATGGACACTGAAGCTTTCTTT,CASSAWVTGSIMDTEAFF,few,TRBV5-1,TRBJ1-1,-
TGCAGTGCTAGAGCTCATCGCCAGCCAACTAACTATGGCTACACCTTC,CSARAHRQPTNYGYTF,-,TRBV20-1,TRBJ1-2,-
TGTGCCAGCAGCCCTCGGGGGCCCACAGATACGCAGTATTTT,CASSPRGPTDTQYF,-,TRBV7-9,TRBJ2-3,-
TGTGCCAGCAGCGTAGCCTCAGGGGGCTCCGAGCAGTACTTC,CASSVASGGSEQYF,many,TRBV9,TRBJ2-7,TRBD1
TGTGCCAGCAGTAGGGTAGGGGGCGCATCTTACAATGAGCAGTTCTTC,CASSRVGGASYNEQFF,many,TRBV5-5,TRBJ2-1,TRBD1
TGCGCCAGCAGCTTGTCGGGACTGACGGATCGAGAGACCCAGTACTTC,CASSLSGLTDRETQYF,few,TRBV5-1,TRBJ2-5,-
TGTGCCAGCAGCGTAGATGTCAGGCCCACCGGGGAGCTGTTTTTT,CASSVDVRPTGELFF,many,TRBV9,TRBJ2-2,-
TGTGCCAGCAGGGGCTTGACTAGCGGGAGAATTTACGAGCAGTACTTC,CASRGLTSGRIYEQYF,-,TRBV6-2/TRBV6-3,TRBJ2-7,TRBD2
TGTGCCAGCAGTCCCCCGGGTAGAGCTGAAGCTTTCTTT,CASSPPGRAEAFF,many,TRBV12-3/TRBV12-4,TRBJ1-1,-
TGTGCCATCAGTGAGTCAGAGCCCTTACGGCAGTTCTTC,CAISESEPLRQFF,many,TRBV10-3,TRBJ2-1,-
TGCGCCAGCAGCCAGGAAGATGGGCCTTACAATGAGCAGTTCTTC,CASSQEDGPYNEQFF,many,TRBV4-1,TRBJ2-1,-
TGTGCCAGCAGGCCCTTTACAGGGTCCGGGGACACCGGGGAGCTGTTTTTT,CASRPFTGSGDTGELFF,many,TRBV12-3/TRBV12-4,TRBJ2-2,-
TGTGCCAGCAGTTTCAGGCTAGCGGGGGGGCCGAGGTTCGGAGATACGCAGTATTTT,CASSFRLAGGPRFGDTQYF,-,TRBV12-3/TRBV12-4,TRBJ2-3,TRBD2
TGCAGCGTTGTCCCAAAGGTGGTAGCGGGGACAAATGAGCAGTTCTTC,CSVVPKVVAGTNEQFF,many,TRBV29-1,TRBJ2-1,TRBD2
TGTGCCAGCAGTTACCTGCTAGCGGGGGCCAGAACGAACACAGATACGCAGTATTTT,CASSYLLAGARTNTDTQYF,many,TRBV6-2/TRBV6-3,TRBJ2-3,TRBD2
TGCGCCAGCAATTATGCCGCGAACACCGGGGAGCTGTTTTTT,CASNYAANTGELFF,many,TRBV5-1,TRBJ2-2,-
TGTGCCAGCAGTGAGATACTACCCCAGGGGGATGGCTACACCTTC,CASSEILPQGDGYTF,-,TRBV25-1,TRBJ1-2,TRBD1
TGTGCCACCCTCAAGGACAGGATGGAGACCCAGTACTTC,CATLKDRMETQYF,few,TRBV6-2/TRBV6-3,TRBJ2-5,TRBD1
TGTGCCACCAGCACAATCGAGATAACTCCTCCCAATGAGCAGTTCTTC,CATSTIEITPPNEQFF,few,TRBV15,TRBJ2-1,-
TGTGCCAGCAGGGTAGCGGGGGGAAAGACCCAGTACTTC,CASRVAGGKTQYF,-,TRBV12-3/TRBV12-4,TRBJ2-5,TRBD2
TGTGCCAGCAGCGCCGCCGACTCTCCACAGTACTTC,CASSAADSPQYF,many,TRBV27,TRBJ2-5,-
TGTGCCATCAGTGAGTCGATTGGTGACTCCTTAGCCAAAAACATTCAGTACTTC,CAISESIGDSLAKNIQYF,many,TRBV10-3,TRBJ2-4,-
TGTGCCAGCAGCTTAGGGCATCTCTCTAACTATGGCTACACCTTC,CASSLGHLSNYGYTF,many,TRBV7-2,TRBJ1-2,-
TGTGCCAGCAGTCCCAGGGGCTATGGCTACACCTTC,CASSPRGYGYTF,many,TRBV12-3/TRBV12-4,TRBJ1-2,-